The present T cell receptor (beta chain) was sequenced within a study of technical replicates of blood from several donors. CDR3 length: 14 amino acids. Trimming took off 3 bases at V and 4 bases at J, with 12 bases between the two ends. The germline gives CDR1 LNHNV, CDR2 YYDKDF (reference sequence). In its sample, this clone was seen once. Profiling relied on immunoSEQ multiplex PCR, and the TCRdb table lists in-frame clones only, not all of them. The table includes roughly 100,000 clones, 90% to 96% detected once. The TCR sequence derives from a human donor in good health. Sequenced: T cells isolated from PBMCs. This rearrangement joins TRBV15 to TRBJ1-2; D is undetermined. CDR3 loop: CATSRPGLLYGYTF. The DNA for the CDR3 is TGTGCCACCAGCAGGCCAGGACTGCTCTATGGCTACACCTTC. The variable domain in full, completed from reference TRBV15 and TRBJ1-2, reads DAMVIQNPRYQVTQFGKPVTLSCSQTLNHNVMYWYQQKSSQAPKLLFHYYDKDFNNEADTPDNFQSRRPNTSFCFLDIRSPGLGDTAMYLCATSRPGLLYGYTFGSGTRLTVV.